Presented here are 19 T cell receptor beta chains from one specimen sequenced in a study of Tregs in tolerant kidney transplant recipients. Clones were read by immunoSEQ multiplex PCR, and TCRdb kept only the in-frame ones, dropping some. The sample records 240,000 or so clones, about 86% being singletons. Specimen: CD4+ T cells from blood. The receptors originated from a human donor in good health.

The gene calls are TRBV9 and TRBJ1-4, with D uncertain. In germline, CDR1 is SGDLS, CDR2 YYNGEE. Trimming took 0 bases from V and 8 from J, leaving 8 bases between them. CDR3 size: 13 residues. CDR3 amino acids: CASSVGSAEKLFF. The CDR3 DNA reads as TGTGCCAGCAGCGTAGGATCGGCGGAAAAACTGTTTTTT.

The chain carries TRBV19 and TRBJ1-2, with D perhaps matching TRBD1 (6 bases). The CDR3 covers 15 residues. Between the trimmed V and J ends, which lost 4 bases and 3 bases, there was a span of 15 bases. Germline V gene data show CDR1 as LNHDA and CDR2 as SQIVND (reference sequence). The CDR3 sequence: CASSTTGLWDYGYTF. In DNA, the CDR3 is TGTGCCAGTAGTACCACAGGGCTCTGGGACTATGGCTACACCTTC.

The CDR3, as DNA: TGTGCCAGCTCACCGGAGGGGAATTCGGCCTCAGATACGCAGTATTTT. This gives the protein CASSPEGNSASDTQYF. The chain joins TRBV18 to TRBJ2-3, with a possible D match to TRBD2 (6 bases). Germline CDR1 KGHSH, CDR2 LQKENI. The CDR3 is made up of 16 amino acids. V lost 3 bases, J lost 4 bases, and 17 bases lay in between.

This chain uses TRBV7-2 with TRBJ2-1; 10 bases match TRBD2. The CDR3 length is 16 residues. Trimming took 5 bases from V and 6 from J; bases not matched to a gene: 10. Germline CDR1 reads SGHTA; CDR2 reads FQGNSA. The CDR3 DNA is TGTGCCAGCAGCCACTCCCCTAGCGGGAGAGTCAATGAGCAGTTCTTC. This translates into CASSHSPSGRVNEQFF.

The chain uses TRBV5-1 and TRBJ2-5; D is undetermined. The CDR3 contains 14 residues. V lost 2 bases to trimming and J lost 1 base, with 9 bases between them. Per germline, CDR1 SGHRS and CDR2 YFSETQ. The CDR3 DNA reads as TGCGCCAGCAGCTTCATGGGCAGCCAAGAGACCCAGTACTTC. Translating gives CASSFMGSQETQYF.

This clone has only one observation. The chain couples TRBV2 to TRBJ1-4, with D hard to call. V was clipped by 6 bases and J by 7 bases, with 12 bases between them. CDR1 and CDR2 (germline): SNHLY, FYNNEI. This CDR3 comprises 13 residues. The DNA for the CDR3 is TGTGCCAGCAGCGGATTTTCCGGTGAAAAACTGTTTTTT. Translated: CASSGFSGEKLFF.

The rearrangement joins TRBV12-5 to TRBJ1-1, with D possibly matching TRBD1 (6 bases). The CDR3 is 11 residues long. The V gene lost 11 bases and the J gene lost 5 bases, with 12 bases spanning the gap. Germline-derived CDR1 and CDR2 are LGHNT and FRNRAP. The DNA for the CDR3 is TGTGCTTCCAGCCAGGGGACTGAAGCTTTCTTT. Translating gives CASSQGTEAFF.

The V and J genes are TRBV5-8 and TRBJ2-3, with TRBD1 matching over 8 bases. The V and J ends lost 4 bases and 4 bases, in that order; junction bases with no gene match: 8. The CDR3 extends over 15 amino acids. CDR1 SGHTS and CDR2 YDEGEE come from the germline V gene. For the CDR3, the DNA is TGTGCCAGCAGCGACCGGGACAGGTCTCCAGATACGCAGTATTTT. This codes for CASSDRDRSPDTQYF.

On this clone: The sample has other DNA sequences that encode this CDR3 too. The V call is TRBV10-2, the J call TRBJ1-2; D is possibly TRBD1 (6 bases). Deletions cut 9 bases from V and 2 bases from J, with 7 bases between. CDR1 and CDR2 from the germline V gene are WSHSY and SAAADI. CDR3 length equals 11 residues. The CDR3 region has the DNA TGCGCCAGTGGACAGAACTATGGCTACACCTTC. It is translated as CASGQNYGYTF.

The chain combines TRBV6-6 with TRBJ2-1; the match to TRBD2 covers 9 bases. In germline, CDR1 is MNHNY, CDR2 SVGAGI (reference sequence). This CDR3 has 15 residues. Trimming removed 5 bases from V and 6 bases from J; junction bases left unmatched: 8. Here the CDR3 reads CASSATGTSTNEQFF. The CDR3 region has the DNA TGTGCCAGCAGTGCTACCGGGACTAGCACCAATGAGCAGTTCTTC.

This chain links TRBV11-2 with TRBJ1-1, with D hard to call. V lost 9 bases, J lost 6 bases, and 20 bases lay in between. The V gene's germline CDR1 is SGHAT and CDR2 FQNNGV. The CDR3 runs to 14 residues. The CDR3 loop is CASNLDLLVPEAFF. In DNA form, the CDR3 reads TGTGCCAGTAACCTCGACCTGTTGGTACCTGAAGCTTTCTTT.

This clone was observed a few times. The chain links TRBV10-3 to TRBJ1-2; the match to TRBD1 covers 9 bases. The germline V gene encodes CDR1 ENHRY and CDR2 SYGVKD. This CDR3 spans 14 amino acids. The ends lost 5 bases at V and 4 bases at J; junction bases unmatched: 5. The CDR3 DNA is TGTGCCATCAGTACAGGGGGCAGGGCCTATGGCTACACCTTC. This sequence encodes CAISTGGRAYGYTF.

V usage is TRBV4-2 and J usage is TRBJ2-1, with no clear D. CDR1 LGHNA and CDR2 YNFKEQ come from the germline V gene. The length of the CDR3 is 13 residues. V dropped 4 bases and J dropped 7 bases, with 11 bases sitting between them. CDR3 sequence: CASSRPTENEQFF. DNA of the CDR3: TGTGCCAGCAGCCGCCCTACGGAAAATGAGCAGTTCTTC.

The chain employs TRBV25-1 and TRBJ2-7; D possibly uses TRBD1 or TRBD2 (6 bases each). This CDR3 spans 14 amino acids. Germline V gene data show CDR1 as MGHDK and CDR2 as SYGVNS. V lost 7 bases to trimming and J lost 0 bases, with 13 bases between them. This chain's CDR3 is CASTTRGSSYEQYF. CDR3 DNA: TGTGCCAGCACGACTAGGGGGAGCTCCTACGAGCAGTACTTC.

Remarks on this clone: A junction end diverges from the germline sequence, so it may reflect a read error. Distinct nucleotide sequences in the sample also encode this CDR3. The chain joins TRBV5-1 to TRBJ2-2, with D possibly being TRBD1 (6 bases). CDR3 size: 16 residues. Per germline, CDR1 SGHRS and CDR2 YFSETQ. CDR3 in amino acids: CASSLIGTQVTGELFF. The CDR3 coding sequence is TGCGCCAGCAGCTTAATCGGGACACAGGTCACCGGGGAGTTGTTTTTT. Combining the CDR3 with reference TRBV5-1 and TRBJ2-2 gives the whole variable domain KAGVTQTPRYLIKTRGQQVTLSCSPISGHRSVSWYQQTPGQGLQFLFEYFSETQRNKGNFPGRFSGRQFSNSRSEMNVSTLELGDSALYLCASSLIGTQVTGELFFGEGSRLTVL.

The chain couples TRBV18 to TRBJ1-2; D not certain. CDR1 is KGHSH, CDR2 LQKENI, per germline. V lost 2 bases, J lost 0 bases, and 13 bases lay in between. The CDR3 is 16 amino acids. CDR3 nucleotides: TGTGCCAGCTCACCAAGCCGAAACACTTCTAACTATGGCTACACCTTC. Translation gives CASSPSRNTSNYGYTF.

The chain carries TRBV12-5 and TRBJ2-2, with TRBD2 matching over 7 bases. V lost 1 base to trimming and J lost 7 bases; unmatched junction nucleotides: 12. Germline CDR1 reads LGHNT; CDR2 reads FRNRAP. This CDR3 comprises 17 residues. In DNA form, the CDR3 reads TGTGCTAGTGGTTTGGCCATTCAGGGAGGGCGCCACGGGGAGCTGTTTTTT. Translated: CASGLAIQGGRHGELFF.

This chain connects TRBV4-1 to TRBJ1-3; D is unclear. V was cut by 1 base and J by 2 bases, with 12 bases left in between. This CDR3 spans 16 amino acids. The germline CDR1 and CDR2 sequences are MGHRA and YSYEKL. For the CDR3, the DNA is TGCGCCAGCAGCCAAGGGGTCCAGACCACTGGAAACACCATATATTTT. Protein product: CASSQGVQTTGNTIYF.

The chain links TRBV6-6 to TRBJ1-5; no definite D call. V lost 1 base, J lost 8 bases, and 9 bases lay in between. From germline, CDR1 is MNHNY and CDR2 SVGAGI (reference sequence). The CDR3 sequence is 13 residues long. The CDR3 bases are TGTGCCAGCAGTTACTTTCCAATTGAGCCCCAGCATTTT. Protein sequence: CASSYFPIEPQHF.